This T cell receptor beta chain was profiled in a study of Graves' ophthalmopathy and Graves' hyperthyroidism. The overall study: Peripheral blood was gathered at the point of initial diagnosis, before any treatment started. The study, taken as a whole, reports: Ophthalmopathy was separated from stable hyperthyroidism by a 13-signature model with around 89% sensitivity and 81.08% specificity.

The germline V gene has CDR1 SGHTA and CDR2 FQGNSA. The CDR3 loop spans 13 amino acids. As concerns this clonotype: What it recognizes is unknown.

The authors amplified TCR beta CDR3 regions, and they did so from RNA transcripts for repertoire sequencing. Second-round multiplex PCR followed a first-round RT-PCR using HTBI primers. Each CDR3 protein gets one entry after TCRdb re-called the multiplex PCR reads with MiXCR. The sample holds about 700,000 distinct CDR3 sequences, approximately 40% seen once. Among the exclusions were patients with other autoimmune diseases, uncontrolled infections, pregnancy or lactation. Input material: peripheral blood. The sequence was obtained from an adult man with Graves' ophthalmopathy. The chain combines TRBV7-2 with TRBJ2-7; 7 bases are a match to TRBD1. The better agreement between TRBJ2-1 and the DNA end casts doubt on the J call. The CDR3 DNA follows: TGTGCCAGCAGTTGGGACAGCTACAATGAGCAGTTCTTC. Translated: CASSWDSYNEQFF.